This T cell receptor beta chain was identified during a study of blood T cell repertoires in COVID-19 (dated by TCRdb to about 2020). Broadly, across the study: Samples from collaborators originated in the United States, Italy and Spain and spanned both the acute and convalescent phases of COVID-19. The material from the prospective study consisted of cDNA or gDNA derived from T cells, B-cell-depleted T cells, or PBMCs. Subjects who had been exposed to COVID-19, were actively infected with it, or had recovered from it provided the deeply sampled blood TCRbeta repertoires that made up the dataset. The repertoires were made available in a free public database intended to serve as a resource for research on the immune response to SARS-CoV-2. Samples came from the ongoing ImmuneRACE study (first 160 participants) plus 1,254 subjects from 6 global collaborators. Sample metadata almost always included a de-identified subject ID, COVID-19 status, age in years and sex. Where available, HLA class I and class II types were taken from metadata supplied by the sample provider and were not determined by assay-based typing.

Overall results and qualifications from the work: Clinical and demographic metadata were provided uncurated, with the amount varying by source and participant.

Collaborating institutions collected whole blood in K2EDTA tubes following their own protocols. Collaborator samples were shipped for TCRbeta analysis as frozen whole blood, isolated PBMCs, or DNA extracted from either sample type. A distance of 12 bases separates the germline ends of V and J, which lose 0 bases and 3 bases respectively. From cysteine to phenylalanine, the CDR3 is 16 amino acids long. Kept here is only the CDR3 DNA, which spans 48 bases and is read in frame from base 1. CDR1 and CDR2, per the germline V gene, are SGHRS and YFSETQ. For this clone: The antigen it binds to is not known. No qualities accompany the bases; no much larger clone lies one base away.

TCRbeta CDR3 regions were amplified from genomic DNA by means of the immunoSEQ Assay, a bias-controlled multiplex PCR. From the authors' description of their analysis: Within the assay, amplification of reference gene primers was used to estimate how many nucleated cells each sample contained. To quantify the absolute abundance of each unique TCRbeta CDR3 rearrangement, sequence reads were collapsed and filtered. Productive Simpson clonality was computed per sample as the square root of Simpson's diversity index over productive rearrangements. Imported from immuneACCESS, the table was reduced by TCRdb to in-frame sequences with V and J called. These copies leave out some clones; in studies compared against another copy, an unresolved V gene accounts for under half, and the cause of the remainder is not known. That table gives V, J and clone size, and the DNA gave D and trimming. Recorded for this sample are roughly 40,000 clones; around 90% of them occurred a single time. Jointly, the top ten make up over 1% of the sample.

This clonotype was sampled from a woman in her forties with acute or convalescent COVID-19. The chain links TRBV5-1 with TRBJ2-2; possibly the D gene is TRBD2, per 5 matching bases. Sequenced input: peripheral blood. The DNA is TGCGCCAGCAGCTTGGAACGGGGTGCGGACACCGGGGAGCTGTTTTTT. Translated, it gives CASSLERGADTGELFF.